This T cell receptor beta chain stems from a study of blood T cell repertoires in COVID-19. About the study: There were acute and convalescent COVID-19 samples, and they came from the United States, Italy and Spain.

Data came from immunoSEQ multiplex PCR; TCRdb stores just in-frame clones and leaves some out. The table shows some 220,000 clones, with around 90% occurring only once. This receptor was taken from a woman aged 30 to 39 who had recovered from COVID-19. The sample taken for sequencing was PBMCs or T cells enriched from blood (not recorded which).

The chain's CDR3 is CASSPPRVGNQPQHF. In DNA, the CDR3 is TGTGCCAGCAGTCCCCCCAGGGTGGGCAATCAGCCCCAGCATTTT. The chain links TRBV2 to TRBJ1-5; possibly TRBD1 for D (5 bases). Germline CDR1 SNHLY, CDR2 FYNNEI. The CDR3 loop spans 15 amino acids. Trimming shortened V by 5 bases and J by 2 bases, and 13 bases separated the two germline ends.